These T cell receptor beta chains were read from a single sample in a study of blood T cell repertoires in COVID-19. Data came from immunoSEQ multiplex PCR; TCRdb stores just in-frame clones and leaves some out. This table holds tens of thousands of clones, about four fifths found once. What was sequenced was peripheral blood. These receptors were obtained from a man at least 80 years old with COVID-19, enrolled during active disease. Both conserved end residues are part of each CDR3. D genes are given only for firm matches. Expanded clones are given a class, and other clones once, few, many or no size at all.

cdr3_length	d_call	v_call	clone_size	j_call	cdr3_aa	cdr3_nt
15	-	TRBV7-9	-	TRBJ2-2	CASSRGTGNTGELFF	TGTGCCAGCAGCCGGGGGACTGGGAACACCGGGGAGCTGTTTTTT
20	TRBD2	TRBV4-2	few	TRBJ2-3	CASSQGLVGTSGAFTDTQYF	TGTGCCAGCAGCCAAGGGCTCGTTGGGACTAGCGGGGCCTTCACAGATACGCAGTATTTT
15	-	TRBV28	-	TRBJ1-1	CASSALGGLRTEAFF	TGTGCCAGCAGCGCCCTGGGAGGGTTGAGGACTGAAGCTTTCTTT
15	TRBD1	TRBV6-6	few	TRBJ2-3	CASSPGTASTDTQYF	TGTGCCAGCAGCCCAGGGACAGCTAGCACAGATACGCAGTATTTT
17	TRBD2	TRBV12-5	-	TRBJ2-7	CASGTVPAGGPAYEQYF	TGTGCTAGTGGTACGGTCCCTGCGGGGGGGCCGGCCTACGAGCAGTACTTC
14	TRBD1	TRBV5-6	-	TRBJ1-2	CASSHTGGVRGYTF	TGTGCCAGCAGCCATACAGGGGGCGTGAGGGGCTACACCTTC
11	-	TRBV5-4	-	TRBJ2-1	CASSHGDEQFF	TGTGCCAGCAGCCACGGGGATGAGCAGTTCTTC
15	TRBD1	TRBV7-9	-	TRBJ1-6	CASSQLGQGGSPLHF	TGTGCCAGCAGCCAGCTCGGACAGGGGGGTTCACCCCTCCACTTT
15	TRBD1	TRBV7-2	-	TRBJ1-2	CASSSLDRGLSFGTF	TGTGCCAGCAGCTCACTTGACAGGGGGCTGAGTTTTGGCACCTTC
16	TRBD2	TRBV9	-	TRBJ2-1	CASSPWTSGSSGEQFF	TGTGCCAGCAGCCCCTGGACTAGCGGGAGTTCTGGTGAGCAGTTCTTC
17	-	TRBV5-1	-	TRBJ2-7	CASSPGHGSASSYEQYF	TGCGCCAGCAGTCCTGGCCACGGGTCCGCCAGCTCCTACGAGCAGTACTTC
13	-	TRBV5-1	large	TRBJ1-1	CASSSGQNTEAFF	TGCGCCAGCAGCTCCGGACAGAACACTGAAGCTTTCTTT
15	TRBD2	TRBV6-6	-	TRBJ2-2	CASRGRERDTGELFF	TGTGCCAGCAGGGGGCGGGAGAGGGACACCGGGGAGCTGTTTTTT
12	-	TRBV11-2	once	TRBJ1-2	CASSWGDYGYTF	TGTGCCAGCAGCTGGGGGGACTATGGCTACACCTTC
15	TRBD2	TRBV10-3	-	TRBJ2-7	CAISVGAGGNDEQYF	TGTGCCATCAGTGTAGGTGCGGGAGGGAACGACGAGCAGTACTTC
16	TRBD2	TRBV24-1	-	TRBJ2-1	CATSLSSGRAGDEQFF	TGTGCCACCAGTTTAAGTAGCGGGAGGGCCGGGGATGAGCAGTTCTTC
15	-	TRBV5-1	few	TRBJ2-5	CASSRGSGYQETQYF	TGCGCCAGCAGCCGGGGGTCAGGCTACCAAGAGACCCAGTACTTC
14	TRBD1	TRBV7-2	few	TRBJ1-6	CASSSDRVGSPLHF	TGTGCCAGCAGCTCCGACAGGGTGGGTTCACCCCTCCACTTT
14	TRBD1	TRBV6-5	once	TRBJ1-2	CASSYMAGGLGYTF	TGTGCCAGCAGTTATATGGCAGGGGGACTTGGCTACACCTTC
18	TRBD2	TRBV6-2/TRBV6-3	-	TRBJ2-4	CASSTGTSGGRAKNIQYF	TGTGCCAGCAGCACCGGGACTAGCGGGGGTAGAGCCAAAAACATTCAGTACTTC